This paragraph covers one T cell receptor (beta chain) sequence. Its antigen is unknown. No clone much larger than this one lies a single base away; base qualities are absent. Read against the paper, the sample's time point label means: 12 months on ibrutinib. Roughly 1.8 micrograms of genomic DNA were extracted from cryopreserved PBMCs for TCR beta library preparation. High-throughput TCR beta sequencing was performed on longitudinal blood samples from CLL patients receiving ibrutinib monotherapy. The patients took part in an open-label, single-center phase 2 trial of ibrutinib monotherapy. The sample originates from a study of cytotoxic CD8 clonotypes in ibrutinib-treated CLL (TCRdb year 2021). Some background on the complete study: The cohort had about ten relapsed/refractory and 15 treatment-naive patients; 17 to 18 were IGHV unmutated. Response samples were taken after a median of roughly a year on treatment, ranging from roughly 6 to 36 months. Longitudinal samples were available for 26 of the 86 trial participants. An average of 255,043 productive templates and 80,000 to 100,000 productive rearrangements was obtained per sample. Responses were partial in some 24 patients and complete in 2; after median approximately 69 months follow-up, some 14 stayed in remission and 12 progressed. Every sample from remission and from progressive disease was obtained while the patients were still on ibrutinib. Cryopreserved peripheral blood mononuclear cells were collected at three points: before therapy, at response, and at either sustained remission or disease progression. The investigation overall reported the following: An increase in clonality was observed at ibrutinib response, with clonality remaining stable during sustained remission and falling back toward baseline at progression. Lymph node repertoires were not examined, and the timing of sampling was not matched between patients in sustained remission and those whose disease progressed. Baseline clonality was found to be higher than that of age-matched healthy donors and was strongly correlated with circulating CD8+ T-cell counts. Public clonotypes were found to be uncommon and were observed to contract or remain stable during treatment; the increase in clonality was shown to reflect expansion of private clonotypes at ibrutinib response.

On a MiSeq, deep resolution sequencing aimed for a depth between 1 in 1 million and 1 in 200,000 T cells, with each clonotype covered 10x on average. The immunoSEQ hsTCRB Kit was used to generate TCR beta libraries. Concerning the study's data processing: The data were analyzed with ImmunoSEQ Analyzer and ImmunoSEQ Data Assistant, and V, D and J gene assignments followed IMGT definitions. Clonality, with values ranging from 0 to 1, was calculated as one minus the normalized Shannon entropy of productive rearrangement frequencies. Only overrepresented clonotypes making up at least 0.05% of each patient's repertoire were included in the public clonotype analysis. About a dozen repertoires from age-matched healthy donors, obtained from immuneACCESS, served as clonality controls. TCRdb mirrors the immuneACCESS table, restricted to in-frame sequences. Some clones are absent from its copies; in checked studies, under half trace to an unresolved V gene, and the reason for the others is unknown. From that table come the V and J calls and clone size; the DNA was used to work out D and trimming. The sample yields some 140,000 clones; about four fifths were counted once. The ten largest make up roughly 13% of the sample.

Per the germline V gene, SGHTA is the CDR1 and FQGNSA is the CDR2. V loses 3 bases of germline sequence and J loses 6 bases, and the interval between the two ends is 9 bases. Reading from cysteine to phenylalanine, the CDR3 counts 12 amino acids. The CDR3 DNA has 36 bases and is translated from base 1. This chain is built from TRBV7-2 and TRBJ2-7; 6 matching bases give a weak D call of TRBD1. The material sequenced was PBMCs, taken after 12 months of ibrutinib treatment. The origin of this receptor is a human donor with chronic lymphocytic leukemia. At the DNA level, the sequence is TGTGCCAGCAGCTTGGGACATGGCGAGCAGTACTTC. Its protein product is CASSLGHGEQYF.